This T cell receptor beta chain came from a study of beta chain features in type 1 diabetes. The CDR3 sequence is 15 residues long. V shed 0 bases and J shed 3 bases, with 10 bases lying between them. In germline, CDR1 is SGDLS, CDR2 YYNGEE. The sequenced template was cDNA made from the entire isolated RNA. The protocol was immunoSEQ multiplex PCR, while the TCRdb copy is restricted to in-frame clones and leaves out a portion. This sample has around 450,000 clones, with approximately 10% found just once. This receptor was identified in a woman in her late teens or twenties in good health. Source material: naive CD4+ T cells from blood. The chain has TRBV9 and TRBJ1-5, with a tentative D call TRBD1 (5 bases). The CDR3 DNA reads TGTGCCAGCAGCGTAGGGTCACAGGACAATCAGCCCCAGCATTTT. Protein: CASSVGSQDNQPQHF.